This T cell receptor beta chain was obtained from a study of cytomegalovirus exposure and HLA in healthy donors. At the level of the study: The roughly 120 million unique TCR beta sequences, from about 190 million T cells, were found by an earlier analysis. Caucasian-associated ancestry cluster membership applied to around 80% of under 450 genotyped donors. Study observations and caveats: There were 150 to 200 TCR beta chains listed as cytomegalovirus-associated.

Germline values: CDR1 SNHLY, CDR2 FYNNEI. This CDR3 spans 14 amino acids. V gave up 5 bases and J gave up 1 base, with 11 bases separating them. Points on this clone: Its matching antigen is unknown.

Primers included in the PCR were 60 Vbeta and 13 Jbeta primers. Sequencing was performed with immunoSEQ multiplex PCR; in TCRdb, only in-frame clones are kept and a portion is missing. The sample yields around 78,000 clones, roughly 80% seen once. V gene TRBV2 combines with J gene TRBJ1-1, with D perhaps matching TRBD1 (5 bases). Sequencing input: PBMCs. This clonotype originated in a male donor in good health and CMV-seronegative. The CDR3 coding sequence is TGTGCCAGCAGTTCACAGGCTACGAACACTGAAGCTTTCTTT. It translates to CASSSQATNTEAFF.